The 25 T cell receptor beta chains below come from one sample, sequenced in a study of cytomegalovirus exposure and HLA in healthy donors. The PCR employed 60 Vbeta primers together with 13 Jbeta primers. Repertoires were generated with immunoSEQ multiplex PCR, while TCRdb's copy carries only in-frame clones and drops some. The sample contains approximately 100,000 clones, roughly 79% of which appear only once. Sequencing was done on a sample of PBMCs. The receptors were sampled from a woman under 40 in good health and CMV-seronegative.

The V and J genes are TRBV13 and TRBJ2-1; D is possibly TRBD2 (5 bases). In germline, CDR1 is PRHDT, CDR2 FYEKMQ (reference sequence). Trimming left V 7 bases short and J 10 bases short, with 17 bases between. This CDR3 is 13 amino acids long. CDR3 sequence: CASTLLGLLEQFF. The CDR3 region has the DNA TGTGCCAGCACCCTATTAGGACTCTTGGAGCAGTTCTTC.

The V gene is TRBV9, the J gene TRBJ2-1; D unresolved. Germline V gives CDR1 SGDLS, CDR2 YYNGEE. This CDR3 is built from 15 residues. With 3 bases removed from V and 0 bases from J, the gap between germline ends came to 10 bases. The CDR3 nucleotides read TGTGCCAGCAGCGCGAGTGAAGCCTCCTACAATGAGCAGTTCTTC. This translates into CASSASEASYNEQFF.

The V and J genes are TRBV6-4 and TRBJ1-2; no firm D call. Looked up from germline, CDR1 is MRHNA and CDR2 is SNTAGT. Trimming removed 3 bases at V and 8 bases at J, with 10 bases between. The length of the CDR3 is 12 residues. The CDR3 loop reads CASSDRAGGYTF. DNA for the CDR3: TGTGCCAGCAGTGATAGGGCGGGCGGCTACACCTTC.

This clone was found once. V and J are TRBV2 and TRBJ1-2; D uncertain. Deletions cut 3 bases from V and 0 bases from J, with 5 bases between. Per the germline V gene, CDR1 is SNHLY and CDR2 is FYNNEI. This CDR3 spans 13 amino acids. The CDR3 region has the DNA TGTGCCAGCAGTGAGTGGCCTAACTATGGCTACACCTTC. Translating it yields CASSEWPNYGYTF.

V usage is TRBV11-2 and J usage is TRBJ2-1; 10 bases are shared with TRBD2. Germline lookup yields CDR1 SGHAT and CDR2 FQNNGV. V shed 1 base and J 1 base; nucleotides not matched to a gene: 10. The CDR3 runs to 19 residues. CDR3 in amino acids: CASSLVRLAGVRSYNEQFF. For the CDR3, the DNA is TGTGCCAGCAGCTTAGTCCGTCTAGCGGGAGTTCGGTCCTACAATGAGCAGTTCTTC.

The chain carries TRBV9 and TRBJ2-3; 10 positions agree with TRBD1. J gave up 2 bases and V 3 bases, and 3 bases lay outside the gene matches. The V gene's germline CDR1 is SGDLS and CDR2 YYNGEE. This CDR3 region has 15 residues. The CDR3 coding sequence is TGTGCCAGCAGCGCGGGACAGGGGTACACAGATACGCAGTATTTT. It specifies CASSAGQGYTDTQYF.

This clone was counted only a few times. V gene TRBV15 combines with J gene TRBJ2-7; D is possibly TRBD1 (5 bases). Trimming shortened V by 0 bases and J by 10 bases, and 10 bases separated the two germline ends. In germline, CDR1 is LNHNV, CDR2 YYDKDF (reference sequence). The CDR3 totals 12 residues. The CDR3 nucleotides read TGTGCCACCAGCAGAGATCAGCAGGGTCAGTACTTC. Residues: CATSRDQQGQYF.

The gene calls are TRBV6-1 and TRBJ2-2; D not resolved. The germline gives CDR1 MNHNS, CDR2 SASEGT. V shed 2 bases and J shed 5 bases, with 9 bases lying between them. There are 14 residues in the CDR3. The CDR3 sequence: CASSEMGETGELFF. In nucleotides, the CDR3 is TGTGCCAGCAGTGAAATGGGCGAGACCGGGGAGCTGTTTTTT.

The rearrangement joins TRBV27 to TRBJ2-5; 8 nucleotides align to TRBD1. The V and J ends lost 8 bases and 6 bases, in that order; junction bases with no gene match: 5. The length of the CDR3 is 12 residues. Germline V gene lookup returns CDR1 MNHEY and CDR2 SMNVEV (reference sequence). In DNA form, the CDR3 reads TGTGCCAGCGGACAGGGCGTGCAGACCCAGTACTTC. Protein: CASGQGVQTQYF.

The J gene is TRBJ2-7, the V gene TRBV5-4; tentatively, D is TRBD2 (6 bases). This CDR3 is built from 16 residues. The V gene lost 6 bases and the J gene lost 2 bases, with 21 bases spanning the gap. Germline CDR1 and CDR2: SGHNT and YYREEE (reference sequence). CDR3: CASKTSGAGRAYEQYF. CDR3 DNA: TGTGCCAGCAAGACCAGCGGCGCGGGACGCGCCTACGAGCAGTACTTC.

The chain links TRBV5-5 to TRBJ2-7; TRBD2 matches at 9 bases. The CDR3 contains 15 residues. Trimming at V came to 0 bases and at J to 4 bases, leaving 5 bases not matched to a gene. From germline, CDR1 is SGHKS and CDR2 YYEKEE (reference sequence). CDR3 sequence: CASSLGLAGRYEQYF. The CDR3 DNA reads as TGTGCCAGCAGCTTGGGCCTAGCGGGAAGGTACGAGCAGTACTTC.

The rearrangement links TRBV19 to TRBJ2-7; 9 bases map to TRBD1. This CDR3 region has 14 residues. The V gene end was trimmed by 5 bases and the J gene end by 2 bases; junction bases not matched to a gene: 4. The V gene's germline CDR1 is LNHDA and CDR2 SQIVND (reference sequence). CDR3: CASSGGTGPYEQYF. CDR3 nucleotides: TGTGCCAGTAGTGGGGGGACAGGGCCCTACGAGCAGTACTTC.

The chain is built from TRBV7-9 and TRBJ1-5; D is unresolved. V was cut by 5 bases and J by 0 bases, with 20 bases left in between. The CDR3 covers 18 residues. CDR1 is SEHNR, CDR2 FQNEAQ, per germline (reference sequence). CDR3 nucleotide sequence: TGTGCCAGCAGCGGCCACAGTGCGGGCAGTTTTAGCAATCAGCCCCAGCATTTT. The encoded protein is CASSGHSAGSFSNQPQHF.

This clone was observed once. CDR3 amino acids: CASSALAGGSYNEQFF. The DNA for the CDR3 is TGTGCCAGCAGTGCGTTAGCGGGAGGTTCCTACAATGAGCAGTTCTTC. The V call is TRBV2, the J call TRBJ2-1, with TRBD2 matching over 10 bases. V lost 4 bases, J lost 1 base, and 4 bases stayed unmatched. CDR3 length: 16 amino acids. Germline CDR1 and CDR2: SNHLY and FYNNEI.

The chain links TRBV5-4 to TRBJ1-2, with 8 bases that match TRBD1. V lost 1 base, J lost 10 bases, and 12 bases stayed unmatched. This CDR3 comprises 15 residues. Germline V CDR1 and CDR2: SGHNT, YYREEE (reference sequence). The CDR3 here is CASSLFVGTGTAYTF. CDR3 coding DNA: TGTGCCAGCAGCTTGTTTGTCGGGACAGGAACCGCCTACACCTTC.

V is TRBV29-1 and J is TRBJ1-2; possible D gene TRBD1, 5 bases. The germline CDR1 and CDR2 sequences are SQVTM and ANQGSEA. Deletions cut 5 bases from V and 7 bases from J, with 23 bases between. The length of the CDR3 is 15 residues. The CDR3 here is CSVILSMSRGTGYTF. In DNA, the CDR3 is TGCAGCGTTATCCTATCAATGTCCCGGGGGACTGGCTACACCTTC.

This clone was counted between two and nine times. The rearrangement links TRBV28 to TRBJ2-6; D is possibly TRBD2 (5 bases). V lost 6 bases to trimming and J lost 2 bases, with 20 bases between them. Germline values: CDR1 MDHEN, CDR2 SYDVKM. The CDR3 loop spans 18 amino acids. CDR3 sequence reads: CASRPMMRAPPGANVLTF. The CDR3 DNA reads TGTGCCAGCAGGCCCATGATGAGGGCTCCGCCTGGGGCCAACGTCCTGACTTTC.

The rearrangement links TRBV28 to TRBJ1-1; 11 nucleotides match TRBD1. Germline-derived CDR1 and CDR2 are MDHEN and SYDVKM. The length of the CDR3 is 15 residues. J lost 5 bases, V lost 6 bases, and 8 bases had no gene match. DNA of the CDR3: TGTGCCAGCAGCTTCGGGACAGGGGGGGATACTGAAGCTTTCTTT. Translation gives CASSFGTGGDTEAFF.

This chain connects TRBV5-1 to TRBJ2-7; no clear D. Trimming removed 4 bases at V and 4 bases at J, with 15 bases between. Per the germline V gene, CDR1 is SGHRS and CDR2 is YFSETQ. This CDR3 is built from 14 residues. CDR3 residues: CASSPIDTPYEQYF. Written as DNA, the CDR3 is TGCGCCAGCAGCCCGATAGACACACCATACGAGCAGTACTTC.

The chain joins TRBV5-6 to TRBJ1-4, with 8 bases fitting TRBD1. The CDR3 loop spans 15 amino acids. The ends lost 3 bases at V and 4 bases at J; junction bases unmatched: 5. Germline V lookup: CDR1 SGHDT, CDR2 YYEEEE. For the CDR3, the DNA is TGTGCCAGCAGCTCGGGACAGGACTATAATGAAAAACTGTTTTTT. Protein sequence: CASSSGQDYNEKLFF.

CDR3: CASSSGLAENSYEQYF. In nucleotides, the CDR3 is TGTGCCAGCAGCTCGGGACTAGCGGAAAACTCCTACGAGCAGTACTTC. The rearrangement uses TRBV5-4 and TRBJ2-7; 11 bases are a match to TRBD2. Germline loops: CDR1 SGHNT, CDR2 YYREEE (reference sequence). Trimming took 3 bases from V and 0 from J; bases not matched to a gene: 5. The CDR3 runs to 16 residues.

V and J are TRBV5-1 and TRBJ2-3; D gene ambiguous. The V end was cut by 3 bases, the J end by 0 bases, with 17 bases between. Per germline, CDR1 SGHRS and CDR2 YFSETQ. This CDR3 has 17 residues. The CDR3 reads CASSSALVPTSTDTQYF. In nucleotides, the CDR3 is TGCGCCAGCAGCTCGGCCCTAGTCCCAACTAGCACAGATACGCAGTATTTT.

This clone was seen just once. The chain is built from TRBV6-5 and TRBJ1-1; 9 bases align to TRBD1. Germline-derived CDR1 and CDR2 are MNHEY and SVGAGI. This CDR3 comprises 15 residues. The ends lost 6 bases at V and 4 bases at J; junction bases unmatched: 9. CDR3 nucleotide sequence: TGTGCCAGCAGCCCTAACGGACAGGGGTTCACTGAAGCTTTCTTT. Encoded protein: CASSPNGQGFTEAFF.

CDR3 nucleotide sequence: TGCGCCAGCAGCGCCTGGACTAGCGGGAGCGACGAGCAGTACTTC. Its translation: CASSAWTSGSDEQYF. The chain uses TRBV5-1 and TRBJ2-7, with 13 nucleotides matching TRBD2. The junction had 6 bases not matched to a gene; V was cut back by 4 bases and J by 5 bases. The CDR3 covers 15 residues. CDR1 SGHRS and CDR2 YFSETQ come from the germline V gene.

This clone was detected only once. Germline and junction disagree at one end, which may indicate a read error. The chain employs TRBV7-8 and TRBJ1-5; D is possibly TRBD1 (5 bases). CDR3 length: 13 amino acids. Germline V gene sequence: CDR1 SGHVS, CDR2 FQNEAQ. CDR3 protein: CASSIDRNQPRHF. As DNA, the CDR3 is TGTGCCAGCAGCATAGACAGAAATCAGCCCCGGCATTTT. Drawing the rest from reference TRBV7-8 and TRBJ1-5, the complete variable domain is GAGVSQSPRYKVAKRGQDVALRCDPISGHVSLFWYQQALGQGPEFLTYFQNEAQLDKSGLPSDRFFAERPEGSVSTLKIQRTQQEDSAVYLCASSIDRNQPRHFGDGTRLSIL.